Listed below are T cell receptor beta chains from one sample, sequenced in a study of beta chain features in type 1 diabetes. Sequencing used immunoSEQ multiplex PCR; TCRdb keeps in-frame clones, though not all of them. The table includes 600,000 to 700,000 clones, 13% detected once. Sequences were obtained from naive CD4+ T cells from blood. These receptors all come from a man between 18 and 35 years old with type 1 diabetes. Each CDR3 is given with its conserved first and last residue.

v_call	j_call	cdr3_aa
TRBV30	TRBJ2-3	CAWSPLVPPTDTQYF
TRBV30	TRBJ1-6	CAWGRRGRDNSPLHF
TRBV2	TRBJ2-6	CASSVTDRYPSGANVLTF
TRBV30	TRBJ1-2	CAWSVRVRNYGYTF
TRBV28	TRBJ1-5	CATARAGSNQPQHF
TRBV7-9	TRBJ2-1	CASSSRTGGGYNEQFF
TRBV30	TRBJ1-5	CAWSGQLNQPQHF
TRBV6-5	TRBJ2-7	CASSSRGGVGYEQYF
TRBV4-1	TRBJ2-5	CASSPRHGETQYF
TRBV10-1	TRBJ2-7	CASSEGTGGFYEQYF
TRBV25-1	TRBJ1-6	CASRTQGRNSPLHF
TRBV20-1	TRBJ2-5	CSARGETQYF